These T cell receptor beta chains were read from a single sample in a study of blood T cell repertoires in COVID-19. Produced via immunoSEQ multiplex PCR; TCRdb's table is partial and in-frame only. The table lists fewer than 250,000 clones, 84% of them singletons. Sequencing was done on a sample of PBMCs or T cells enriched from blood (not recorded which). The receptors were sampled from a young woman who had been exposed to COVID-19. Each CDR3 is given with its conserved first and last residue. D genes are given only for firm matches. Clone size is shown for a subset of rows, as once, few, many or a class of expanded clone.

TRBJ1-1,11,TRBV7-9,.,.,TGTGCCAGCAGCTTTTCAGCTGAAGCTTTCTTT,CASSFSAEAFF
TRBJ1-2,13,TRBV14,.,.,TGTGCCAGCAGCCCATTGGGTGGCGGTGGCTACACCTTC,CASSPLGGGGYTF
TRBJ2-1,13,TRBV5-1,TRBD2,.,TGCGCCAGCGGACCTGAGGGAGGGAATGAGCAGTTCTTC,CASGPEGGNEQFF
TRBJ2-5,14,TRBV4-2,TRBD2,.,TGTGCCAGCAGCCAGACGGGGGGAGGTGAGACCCAGTACTTC,CASSQTGGGETQYF
TRBJ1-2,14,TRBV10-3,TRBD1,few,TGTGCCATCAGTGAGTCCGCAGGGGGCGTTGGCTACACCTTC,CAISESAGGVGYTF
TRBJ1-1,12,TRBV5-4,TRBD1,.,TGTGCCAGCAGCGACGGGACAGTGGAAGCTTTCTTT,CASSDGTVEAFF
TRBJ1-3,16,TRBV10-2,.,.,TGCGCCAGCAGTGCCCAAACAGGGAATTCTGGAAACACCATATATTTT,CASSAQTGNSGNTIYF
TRBJ2-1,15,TRBV5-4,TRBD1,few,TGTGCCAGCAGCCAAGGGACAGTCGCCTACAATGAGCAGTTCTTC,CASSQGTVAYNEQFF
TRBJ1-1,14,TRBV27,.,.,TGTGCCAGCAGCCCGACCGACAGGAACACTGAAGCTTTCTTT,CASSPTDRNTEAFF
TRBJ1-6,15,TRBV7-2,.,once,TGTGCCAGCAGCTTAGCGCGGCCGGGGAATTCACCCCTCCACTTT,CASSLARPGNSPLHF
TRBJ1-1,13,TRBV27,.,few,TGTGCCAGCACAAGGACTCCGAACACTGAAGCTTTCTTT,CASTRTPNTEAFF
TRBJ1-2,15,TRBV6-1,TRBD1,.,TGTGCCAGCAGTGAACCCGGACAGGGGGTCTATGGCTACACCTTC,CASSEPGQGVYGYTF
TRBJ1-5,14,TRBV6-5,.,.,TGTGCCAGCAGCCCGGAAAAGCTCGGGGAGCCCCAGCATTTT,CASSPEKLGEPQHF
TRBJ1-2,15,TRBV5-1,TRBD1,.,TGCGCCAGCAGCCCGGCGGGACAGGGGATGAATGGCTACACCTTC,CASSPAGQGMNGYTF
TRBJ1-6,15,TRBV28,TRBD1,.,TGTGCCAGCAGTTCCCCGGGGACAGGGGACTCACCCCTCCACTTT,CASSSPGTGDSPLHF
TRBJ1-5,14,TRBV2,TRBD1,.,TGTGCCAGCGCAGGACAGGGCTTCAATCAGCCCCAGCATTTT,CASAGQGFNQPQHF
TRBJ1-2,14,TRBV5-6,TRBD1,.,TGTGCCAGCAGCGAGACAGGGGGCCCCAGGGGCTACACCTTC,CASSETGGPRGYTF
TRBJ2-2,15,TRBV18,.,.,TGTGCCAGCTCAGAGGAACAGGCCCCACCCGGGGAGCTGTTTTTT,CASSEEQAPPGELFF
TRBJ1-3,15,TRBV19,.,.,TGTGCCAGTAGTGTCACAGAGTCGTACGGAAACACCATATATTTT,CASSVTESYGNTIYF
TRBJ2-1,11,TRBV28,.,.,TGTGCCAGTTGCCAGGCGGGTGAGCAGTTCTTC,CASCQAGEQFF
TRBJ2-7,13,TRBV7-8,.,.,TGTGCCAGCAGCCTCAGGGTCCCCTACGAGCAGTACTTC,CASSLRVPYEQYF
TRBJ1-2,14,TRBV9,.,.,TGTGCCAGCAGCGTAGGCGGACAAGACTATGGCTACACCTTC,CASSVGGQDYGYTF
TRBJ1-1,15,TRBV19,.,few,TGTGCCAGTAGTATAGTCAGGGAGGCGAACACTGAAGCTTTCTTT,CASSIVREANTEAFF
TRBJ1-2,15,TRBV2,.,.,TGTGCCAGCAGTGGTGGGAACAGGGTTAACTATGGCTACACCTTC,CASSGGNRVNYGYTF
TRBJ1-1,15,TRBV7-9,.,.,TGTGCCAGCAGCCTTATAGGGGCGCCCGGCACTGAAGCTTTCTTT,CASSLIGAPGTEAFF
TRBJ2-2,17,TRBV7-8,TRBD2,.,TGTGCCAGTATTAGCGACCGTTTTAGCGGGGCCACCGGGGAGCTGTTTTTT,CASISDRFSGATGELFF
TRBJ1-2,11,TRBV12-3/TRBV12-4,TRBD1,.,TGTGCCAGCCGACAGGGGCTAGGCTACACCTTC,CASRQGLGYTF
TRBJ1-3,14,TRBV4-1,TRBD1,.,TGCGCCAGCAGCCAAGGGACAGGGTTGAACACCATATATTTT,CASSQGTGLNTIYF
TRBJ1-1,13,TRBV18,TRBD1,.,TGTGCCAGCTCAAGGCAGGGGGCTCCTGAAGCTTTCTTT,CASSRQGAPEAFF
TRBJ1-2,15,TRBV5-4,TRBD1,.,TGTGCCAGCAGCTTGGCGGGACAGGGGGCGAGGACTCAAACCTTC,CASSLAGQGARTQTF
TRBJ2-7,16,TRBV27,.,few,TGTGCCAGCGCCAGTCATCGGACTCTGGCCTCCTACGAGCAGTACTTC,CASASHRTLASYEQYF
TRBJ2-5,15,TRBV9,.,few,TGTGCCAGCAGCGTAGTATCGGGGGGCCTAGAGACCCAGTACTTC,CASSVVSGGLETQYF
TRBJ2-7,15,TRBV7-2,.,.,TGTGCCAGCAGCTTAAAGGGGGACGGCGCCTACGAGCAGTACTTC,CASSLKGDGAYEQYF
TRBJ2-1,12,TRBV6-2/TRBV6-3,.,.,TGTGCCAGCAGTTCCGGGGGGCCTCAGCAGTTCTTC,CASSSGGPQQFF
TRBJ2-3,11,TRBV18,.,.,TGTGCCAGCTCTCCGGGGGATACGCAGTATTTT,CASSPGDTQYF
TRBJ1-1,13,TRBV5-1,.,.,TGCGCCAGTTCACCTAACTCGGGCACTGAAGCTTTCTTT,CASSPNSGTEAFF
TRBJ1-2,15,TRBV27,.,.,TGTGCCAGCAGTTTATCCTCCAACGGTGACTATGGCTACACCTTC,CASSLSSNGDYGYTF
TRBJ1-3,13,TRBV29-1,.,.,TGCAGCCCGGACAGATGCTCTGGAAACACCATATATTTT,CSPDRCSGNTIYF
TRBJ2-7,13,TRBV5-1,.,once,TGCGCCAGCAGCGGACAGCTCTCCTACGAGCAGTACTTC,CASSGQLSYEQYF
TRBJ2-5,15,TRBV27,TRBD1,.,TGTGCCAGCAGCATGACAGGGGAGTGGTACGAGACCCAGTACTTC,CASSMTGEWYETQYF
TRBJ1-4,14,TRBV5-1,TRBD1,.,TGCGCCAGCAGCACACAGGGGGCGGGCGAAAAACTGTTTTTT,CASSTQGAGEKLFF
TRBJ1-1,15,TRBV28,.,.,TGTGCCACCATACCACAGGCGGTGGGGAACACTGAAGCTTTCTTT,CATIPQAVGNTEAFF
TRBJ1-6,14,TRBV19,.,.,TGTGCCAGTAATCCGAGCTCCTATAATTCACCCCTCCACTTT,CASNPSSYNSPLHF
TRBJ2-5,13,TRBV29-1,TRBD2,.,TGCAGCGCCTCTCTCGGGGGGAGGGAGACCCAGTACTTC,CSASLGGRETQYF
TRBJ2-3,14,TRBV4-3,TRBD2,.,TGCGCCAGCAGCCCCCGACTAGCTGCAGATACGCAGTATTTT,CASSPRLAADTQYF
TRBJ1-2,13,TRBV6-5,.,.,TGTGCCAGCAGTTTGTCGGGGGACTATGGCTACACCTTC,CASSLSGDYGYTF
TRBJ1-6,15,TRBV5-4,.,.,TGTGCCAGCAGCTTGGGGGAGAACAGGGTCTCACCCCTCCACTTT,CASSLGENRVSPLHF
TRBJ1-2,13,TRBV6-5,.,.,TGTGCCAGCATCCTCAGGGGAGTCTATGGCTACACCTTC,CASILRGVYGYTF
TRBJ2-1,16,TRBV11-3,.,.,TGTGCCAGCAGCTTAGGGGGTCGGGGGTCCAACAATGAGCAGTTCTTC,CASSLGGRGSNNEQFF
TRBJ1-2,13,TRBV9,.,many,TGTGCCAGCAGCGCGGGGGCTAACTATGGCTACACCTTC,CASSAGANYGYTF
TRBJ1-5,16,TRBV7-2,TRBD1,.,TGTGCCAGCAGCTTAAGTTTAGGACAGGGATCTCAGCCCCAGCATTTT,CASSLSLGQGSQPQHF
TRBJ2-7,15,TRBV3-1/TRBV3-2,.,.,TGTGCCAGCACCTTAGGAGGGGGGGGAAACTACGAGCAGTACTTC,CASTLGGGGNYEQYF
TRBJ2-7,13,TRBV7-3,.,.,TGTGCCAGCAGCCCCCCCGGAGTCTACGAGCAGTACTTC,CASSPPGVYEQYF
TRBJ1-1,13,TRBV4-1,.,.,TGCGCCAGCAGCCAGGGCCATAACACTGAAGCTTTCTTT,CASSQGHNTEAFF
TRBJ2-1,12,TRBV9,.,.,TGTGCCAGCAGCGAGCTTGGGGGGGAGCAGTTCTTC,CASSELGGEQFF
TRBJ2-5,16,TRBV6-2/TRBV6-3,TRBD1,.,TGTGCCAGCAGTTATAGAGGTACAGGGGCGCAAGAGACCCAGTACTTC,CASSYRGTGAQETQYF
TRBJ1-5,13,TRBV7-2,.,.,TGTGCCAGCAGCTTCGAAGAGGGCCAGCCCCAGCATTTT,CASSFEEGQPQHF